The rows below give T cell receptor beta chains drawn from one sample of a study of T cell responses to AZD1222 COVID-19 vaccine. This table comes from immunoSEQ multiplex PCR, and its TCRdb copy is limited to in-frame clones, with some not included. The sample lists roughly 180,000 clones; approximately 90% were seen once. This specimen was peripheral blood, taken on day 0 of AZD1222 vaccination. Receptors originate from an adult in good health. Both conserved end residues are part of each CDR3. D genes are given only for firm matches. Size tells how often a clone was seen (once, few, many) or the class of an expanded clone, and some rows leave it out.

v_gene	abundance	d_gene	j_gene	CDR3nt	CDR3aa
TRBV5-8	.	.	TRBJ1-1	TGTGCCAGCAGCATACAGCTGAACACTGAAGCTTTCTTT	CASSIQLNTEAFF
TRBV27	once	.	TRBJ1-1	TGTGCCAGCAGTTTGGAGGGGAACACTGAAGCTTTCTTT	CASSLEGNTEAFF
TRBV6-2/TRBV6-3	.	TRBD1	TRBJ2-1	TGTGCCAGCAGTTCGACAGGGCTCCTGTTCTTC	CASSSTGLLFF
TRBV5-6	.	.	TRBJ1-2	TGTGCCAGCAGCTTCTTACAGGAGAGGAACTATGGCTACACCTTC	CASSFLQERNYGYTF
TRBV15	.	TRBD2	TRBJ2-1	TGTGCCACCAGCAGAAGACTAGCGGGGGACAATGAGCAGTTCTTC	CATSRRLAGDNEQFF
TRBV11-1	.	.	TRBJ2-7	TGTGCCAGCAGCTTAGCTAGGGGATCAGGGGACGAGCAGTACTTC	CASSLARGSGDEQYF
TRBV5-6	.	TRBD2	TRBJ2-5	TGTGCCAGCTCCCGCGGGAGCCTAAGGGAGACCCAGTACTTC	CASSRGSLRETQYF
TRBV10-3	.	.	TRBJ2-5	TGTGCCATCAGTGAGATTAGTAGACTTCAAGAGACCCAGTACTTC	CAISEISRLQETQYF
TRBV19	.	TRBD1	TRBJ2-7	TGTGCCAGTAGTATTGGACAGGGGGCGTTTTACGAGCAGTACTTC	CASSIGQGAFYEQYF
TRBV7-2	.	TRBD2	TRBJ2-4	TGTGCCAGCAGCGCGACTAGCGGGGGGGCGACCAAAAACATTCAGTACTTC	CASSATSGGATKNIQYF
TRBV9	few	.	TRBJ2-6	TGTGCCAGCAGCGCGTACAGGGTTTCAGGGGCCAACGTCCTGACTTTC	CASSAYRVSGANVLTF
TRBV6-2/TRBV6-3	.	.	TRBJ2-1	TGTGCCAGCAGTTTTGGGACCCACCAGCAGTTCTTC	CASSFGTHQQFF
TRBV6-2/TRBV6-3	.	TRBD1	TRBJ1-5	TGTGCCAGCAGTGAGACAGGGCGACAGCCCCAGCATTTT	CASSETGRQPQHF
TRBV5-1	few	.	TRBJ1-2	TGCGCCAGCGGACGAGAACAGGGAGTACTTTTGGGCTACACCTTC	CASGREQGVLLGYTF
TRBV3-1/TRBV3-2	.	TRBD2	TRBJ2-7	TGTGCCAGCAGCCAAGATTTTTGGACTAGCCACCGGTTC	CASSQDFWTSHRF
TRBV5-1	.	.	TRBJ1-5	TGCGCCAGCAGCCCGGACAGTCGCCATAGCAATCAGCCCCAGCATTTT	CASSPDSRHSNQPQHF
TRBV28	few	TRBD1	TRBJ2-7	TGTGCCAGCAGCCTGTCAGGGACAGGGGATTACGAGCAGTACTTC	CASSLSGTGDYEQYF
TRBV30	.	TRBD1	TRBJ2-5	TGTGCCTGGAGTGTAACACGACGGCCCCGGCTCCAGGGGGTCCAAGAGACCCAGTACTTC	CAWSVTRRPRLQGVQETQYF
TRBV14	.	TRBD1	TRBJ1-1	TGTGCCAGCAGCCAATCGGGACAGGGAAAGGAAGCTTTCTTT	CASSQSGQGKEAFF
TRBV2	.	TRBD2	TRBJ2-3	TGTGCCACAGCCGAAAACCTGGCGGGGGGGTTTATACTCACAGATACGCAGTATTTT	CATAENLAGGFILTDTQYF
TRBV2	.	TRBD2	TRBJ2-6	TGTGCCAGCAAGAGACTAGCATCGGGGGCCAACGTCCTGACTTTC	CASKRLASGANVLTF
TRBV7-2	.	.	TRBJ1-1	TGTGCCAGCAGCTTACTGACCCAGACTGAAGCTTTCTTT	CASSLLTQTEAFF
TRBV7-3	.	.	TRBJ1-1	TGTGCCAGCAGCTTATCGGAGGGCAGAAGCACTGAAGCTTTCTTT	CASSLSEGRSTEAFF
TRBV9	.	.	TRBJ2-1	TGTGCCAGCAGCGTAGTCGGGGGTAACTACAATGAGCAGTTCTTC	CASSVVGGNYNEQFF
TRBV6-5	.	TRBD1	TRBJ1-1	TGTGCCAGCAGTTACTCCCCGCAGGGGGCAGGAACTGAAGCTTTCTTT	CASSYSPQGAGTEAFF
TRBV27	.	TRBD1	TRBJ1-1	TGTGCCAGCAGAAGAGCCAGGGGGGGTACTGAAGCTTTCTTT	CASRRARGGTEAFF
TRBV6-6	.	.	TRBJ1-5	TGTGCCGACGGGGAATATAGCAATCAGCCCCAGCATTTT	CADGEYSNQPQHF
TRBV29-1	once	.	TRBJ2-7	TGCAGCGTTGAACAGGGCAACGAGCAGTACTTC	CSVEQGNEQYF
TRBV29-1	.	.	TRBJ1-1	TGCAGCGTTGAATATCCCGCAGGGAACACTGAAGCTTTCTTT	CSVEYPAGNTEAFF
TRBV10-3	.	.	TRBJ2-7	TGTGCCATTAGTAGGGACTTTGCTCTCATGGAGCAGTACTTC	CAISRDFALMEQYF
TRBV6-2/TRBV6-3	.	.	TRBJ2-7	TGTGCCAGCAGTTACACACGACGGAGCTACGAGCAGTACTTC	CASSYTRRSYEQYF
TRBV27	.	.	TRBJ1-5	TGTGCCAGCAGTCCCAATGCCGGGTATAGCAATCAGCCCCAGCATTTT	CASSPNAGYSNQPQHF
TRBV4-1	.	.	TRBJ2-7	TGCGCCAGCAGCCAAGATCTATTCCCCCGTTACAGGGAAACCTACGAGCAGTACTTC	CASSQDLFPRYRETYEQYF
TRBV5-6	.	.	TRBJ2-7	TGTGCCAGCAGCTTTGGATACTACGAGCAGTACTTC	CASSFGYYEQYF
TRBV4-3	many	.	TRBJ2-1	TGCGCCAGCAGCCAAGAGTGGTCCGCTTCGGATGAGCAGTTCTTC	CASSQEWSASDEQFF
TRBV3-1/TRBV3-2	few	TRBD1	TRBJ1-6	TGTGCCAGCAGCAAAACAGGGGTGAGATTAGGTTCACCCCTCCACTTT	CASSKTGVRLGSPLHF
TRBV7-2	.	.	TRBJ1-1	TGTGCCAGCAGCCTCCTGGGGCCTCTGAGCCAGAGCACTGAAGCTTTCTTT	CASSLLGPLSQSTEAFF
TRBV2	.	.	TRBJ2-1	TGTGCCAGCACCCAGCAGGGCTACAATGAGCAGTTCTTC	CASTQQGYNEQFF
TRBV30	.	.	TRBJ1-5	TGTGCCTGGGCAAAAACAGGGAGGACAGTGCATTTT	CAWAKTGRTVHF
TRBV19	few	.	TRBJ2-1	TGTGCCAGTTTTAAGAGGCAGTTCTTC	CASFKRQFF